A single T cell receptor beta chain is shown here with its context. V lost 4 bases and J 1 base, leaving 13 bases between the germline ends. This CDR3 has 15 residues. CDR1 is SGHRS, CDR2 YFSETQ, per germline. The data originate from a study of identical twins. From the 5' RACE reads, TCRdb called clonotypes with MiXCR, one entry per CDR3 protein. The sample contains roughly 350,000 distinct CDR3 sequences, approximately 10% of which appear only once. V is TRBV5-1 and J is TRBJ2-3; a possible D gene is TRBD2 (6 bases). The source is a woman in her forties or fifties in good health. The source material was naive T cells sorted from blood. CDR3: CASSLLADRTDTQYF. As DNA, the CDR3 is TGCGCCAGCAGCCTTTTAGCGGACCGCACAGATACGCAGTATTTT. The full variable domain, in which reference TRBV5-1 and TRBJ2-3 provide the parts outside the CDR3, is KAGVTQTPRYLIKTRGQQVTLSCSPISGHRSVSWYQQTPGQGLQFLFEYFSETQRNKGNFPGRFSGRQFSNSRSEMNVSTLELGDSALYLCASSLLADRTDTQYFGPGTRLTVL.